This T cell receptor beta chain was identified in a study of a mutant IDH1 vaccine in newly diagnosed glioma. About the research overall: Vaccinations were initiated 4-6 weeks following radiotherapy alone, or were given together with temozolomide cycles. The earlier regimen, radiotherapy, temozolomide, or both, was most often both. Of treated patients, approximately 62% were men and roughly 40% women, averaging 40.4 years. Study results and caveats: Variations in leading peripheral T cell clonotypes appeared to have no connection with pseudoprogression.

Time point indicated: week 5, during vaccination. One vaccine dose held 300 ug of mutant IDH1 20-mer peptide and came with topical imiquimod. A word on this clone: Its antigen remains unidentified.

With V trimmed by 5 bases and J by 4 bases, 7 bases remained unmatched. This CDR3 comprises 15 residues. Germline loops: CDR1 SEHNR, CDR2 FQNEAQ (reference sequence). Repertoires were generated with immunoSEQ multiplex PCR, while TCRdb's copy carries only in-frame clones and drops some. The table records about 40,000 clones, roughly nine tenths of them present only once. The sample consisted of PBMCs, taken from a glioma patient whose treatment included an IDH1 peptide vaccine. This chain links TRBV7-9 with TRBJ2-2; 7 bases are a match to TRBD2. The receptor was derived from a middle-aged man with glioma. Here the CDR3 reads CASSPPGLVTGELFF. The CDR3, as DNA: TGTGCCAGCAGCCCTCCAGGACTAGTCACCGGGGAGCTGTTTTTT.